This entry lists 32 T cell receptor beta chains sequenced from one sample in a study of blood T cell repertoires in COVID-19. The assay was immunoSEQ multiplex PCR, and TCRdb's table has in-frame clones only and misses some. The table has some 200,000 clones, 75% to 90% seen once. The sample was PBMCs or T cells enriched from blood (not recorded which). These receptors were taken from a woman aged 40-49 years with acute COVID-19.

The genes are TRBV5-1 and TRBJ1-1; maybe TRBD1 (6 bases). V was clipped by 4 bases and J by 5 bases, with 21 bases between them. Germline CDR1 is SGHRS and CDR2 is YFSETQ. The CDR3 has 16 amino acids. The CDR3 DNA sequence: TGCGCCAGCAGCGTTGTCTTGTTCGGGGGGCGAACTGAAGCTTTCTTT. Translating it yields CASSVVLFGGRTEAFF.

There are a few counts of this clone. The chain uses TRBV9 and TRBJ1-1; 7 bases align to TRBD1. The CDR3 runs to 14 residues. CDR1 and CDR2 (germline): SGDLS, YYNGEE. Unmatched junction bases numbered 4, after V lost 4 bases and J lost 1 base. CDR3 region: CASSLTGTNTEAFF. The CDR3 DNA reads as TGTGCCAGCAGCCTGACAGGGACGAACACTGAAGCTTTCTTT.

This clone has a single count. This chain connects TRBV24-1 to TRBJ1-3; maybe TRBD1 (5 bases). This CDR3 is 15 amino acids long. The V end lost 4 bases, the J end lost 0 bases, and 9 bases lay between the germline ends. Germline CDR1 is KGHDR and CDR2 is SFDVKD. Here the CDR3 reads CATSEGPTSGNTIYF. Written as DNA, the CDR3 is TGTGCCACCAGTGAGGGGCCCACCTCTGGAAACACCATATATTTT.

The chain has TRBV12-5 and TRBJ2-3; D call uncertain. The germline CDR1 and CDR2 sequences are LGHNT and FRNRAP. The CDR3 totals 15 residues. V gave up 5 bases and J gave up 0 bases, with 12 bases separating them. This CDR3 is CASGQHSRSTDTQYF. CDR3 bases: TGTGCTAGTGGTCAACACAGCCGTAGCACAGATACGCAGTATTTT.

This clone was observed a few times. The V and J genes are TRBV10-3 and TRBJ2-1; 7 nucleotides line up with TRBD1. The junction had 6 bases not matched to a gene; V was cut back by 10 bases and J by 6 bases. Germline values: CDR1 ENHRY, CDR2 SYGVKD. This CDR3 region has 12 residues. CDR3 nucleotide sequence: TGTGCCACAGGGACAGCAGGCAATGAGCAGTTCTTC. As protein: CATGTAGNEQFF.

The chain couples TRBV19 to TRBJ1-6, with D tentatively TRBD1 (5 bases). Trimming pared 1 base from V and 10 bases from J, leaving 26 bases between. CDR3 length equals 19 residues. The germline gives CDR1 LNHDA, CDR2 SQIVND (reference sequence). Written as DNA, the CDR3 is TGTGCCAGTAGTATAGCCTTATGGGATCTAAGGGGATTACACTCACCCCTCCACTTT. Amino acids: CASSIALWDLRGLHSPLHF.

This chain connects TRBV10-3 to TRBJ1-1; 10 bases match TRBD1. Germline CDR1 is ENHRY and CDR2 is SYGVKD. V lost 2 bases and J lost 3; bases outside the gene matches: 0. This CDR3 has 14 amino acids. In nucleotides, the CDR3 is TGTGCCATCAGTGAGGGGACAGGGGACACTGAAGCTTTCTTT. It codes for CAISEGTGDTEAFF.

V usage is TRBV7-9 and J usage is TRBJ1-5; 7 positions agree with TRBD1. The V segment lost 5 bases and the J segment 2 bases; nucleotides outside the gene matches: 9. The length of the CDR3 is 16 residues. Per germline, CDR1 SEHNR and CDR2 FQNEAQ (reference sequence). This CDR3 is CASSEQQGIGNQPQHF. In nucleotides, the CDR3 is TGTGCCAGCAGCGAACAACAGGGGATAGGCAATCAGCCCCAGCATTTT.

V and J are TRBV19 and TRBJ2-1; 11 bases fit TRBD2. Germline-derived CDR1 and CDR2 are LNHDA and SQIVND (reference sequence). The ends lost 3 bases at V and 0 bases at J; junction bases unmatched: 7. CDR3 length: 18 amino acids. The CDR3: CASSITATSGASYNEQFF. CDR3 nucleotide sequence: TGTGCCAGTAGTATTACCGCGACTAGCGGGGCCTCCTACAATGAGCAGTTCTTC. The full variable domain, rest sourced from reference TRBV19 and TRBJ2-1, is DGGITQSPKYLFRKEGQNVTLSCEQNLNHDAMYWYRQDPGQGLRLIYYSQIVNDFQKGDIAEGYSVSREKKESFPLTVTSAQKNPTAFYLCASSITATSGASYNEQFFGPGTRLTVL.

The chain joins TRBV11-2 to TRBJ1-2; no firm D call. The CDR3 totals 15 residues. Per germline, CDR1 SGHAT and CDR2 FQNNGV. V was pared by 0 bases and J by 2 bases, with 10 bases between. CDR3 nucleotide sequence: TGTGCCAGCAGCTTAGATCCAGGTGGGAACTATGGCTACACCTTC. It specifies CASSLDPGGNYGYTF.

This clone was detected only a few times. This chain links TRBV11-2 with TRBJ1-1; D gene uncertain. The CDR3 extends over 16 amino acids. CDR1 SGHAT and CDR2 FQNNGV come from the germline V gene. Trimming stripped 0 bases from V and 0 bases from J, with 11 bases between. The CDR3 sequence is CASSLDHSLMNTEAFF. CDR3 nucleotide sequence: TGTGCCAGCAGCTTAGATCACAGCCTCATGAACACTGAAGCTTTCTTT.

The chain uses TRBV5-1 and TRBJ2-1, with 9 bases aligning to TRBD2. The CDR3 runs 15 residues. Per germline, CDR1 SGHRS and CDR2 YFSETQ. The V and J ends lost 3 bases and 4 bases, in that order; junction bases with no gene match: 5. CDR3 sequence reads: CASSSSGGSYNEQFF. The CDR3 nucleotides read TGCGCCAGCAGCTCGAGCGGGGGGTCTTACAATGAGCAGTTCTTC.

The V gene is TRBV11-3, the J gene TRBJ1-3, with D hard to call. This CDR3 contains 13 residues. V dropped 4 bases and J dropped 0 bases, with 4 bases sitting between them. Germline assignment: CDR1 SGHNT and CDR2 YENEEA. The CDR3 reads CASSSNSGNTIYF. The CDR3, as DNA: TGTGCCAGCAGCTCCAACTCTGGAAACACCATATATTTT.

The genes are TRBV25-1 and TRBJ1-4, with 7 bases that match TRBD1. The ends lost 6 bases at V and 8 bases at J; junction bases unmatched: 9. Germline CDR1 is MGHDK and CDR2 is SYGVNS. CDR3 length equals 14 residues. DNA of the CDR3: TGTGCCAGCAGGAGACAGGGCTCCAACGAAAAACTGTTTTTT. It encodes CASRRQGSNEKLFF. The variable domain in full, with the rest retrieved from reference TRBV25-1 and TRBJ1-4, is EADIYQTPRYLVIGTGKKITLECSQTMGHDKMYWYQQDPGMELHLIHYSYGVNSTEKGDLSSESTVSRIRTEHFPLTLESARPSHTSQYLCASRRQGSNEKLFFGSGTQLSVL.

A word on this clone: One junction end disagrees with the germline gene, perhaps due to a read error. J is TRBJ1-2 and V is TRBV7-8; 9 nucleotides line up with TRBD1. The CDR3 runs to 14 residues. CDR1 is SGHVS and CDR2 is FQNEAQ in the germline V gene. CDR3 nucleotides: TGTGCCAGCAGGTTAGCCGGGACAGGGCATGGCTACACCTTC. Amino acid sequence: CASRLAGTGHGYTF.

CDR3 nucleotides: TGTGCCACCAGCAGATCCTTGGACAGGGGGCGTGAAAAACTGTTTTTT. Translation: CATSRSLDRGREKLFF. The V gene is TRBV15, the J gene TRBJ1-4, with 11 bases lining up with TRBD1. This CDR3 has 16 residues. The junction had 6 bases not matched to a gene; V was cut back by 2 bases and J by 7 bases. Germline CDR1 and CDR2: LNHNV and YYDKDF (reference sequence).

The chain couples TRBV7-9 to TRBJ2-3; D is undetermined. Per germline, CDR1 SEHNR and CDR2 FQNEAQ (reference sequence). Trimming shortened V by 5 bases and J by 6 bases, and 12 bases separated the two germline ends. The CDR3 is 13 amino acids. The CDR3 loop is CASSPKTFDTQYF. The CDR3 nucleotides are TGTGCCAGCAGCCCAAAGACTTTCGATACGCAGTATTTT. The full variable domain, with the rest looked up from reference TRBV7-9 and TRBJ2-3, is DTGVSQNPRHKITKRGQNVTFRCDPISEHNRLYWYRQTLGQGPEFLTYFQNEAQLEKSRLLSDRFSAERPKGSFSTLEIQRTEQGDSAMYLCASSPKTFDTQYFGPGTRLTVL.

The V and J genes are TRBV19 and TRBJ1-1; D is unclear. CDR3 length equals 11 residues. Germline CDR1 LNHDA, CDR2 SQIVND (reference sequence). Between the trimmed V and J ends, which lost 3 bases and 11 bases, there was a span of 10 bases. In DNA form, the CDR3 reads TGTGCCAGTAGTATGGGCCCGGGGGCTTTCTTT. This codes for CASSMGPGAFF.

This clone appeared a few times. The chain has TRBV4-3 and TRBJ2-7, with 7 positions matching TRBD1. The V gene's germline CDR1 is LGHNA and CDR2 YSLEER. The length of the CDR3 is 15 residues. After removal of 1 base from V and 7 bases from J, the junction contained 10 bases not matched to a gene. This CDR3 is CASSQASDRAREQYF. The DNA for the CDR3 is TGCGCCAGCAGCCAAGCCAGCGACAGGGCTCGGGAGCAGTACTTC.

The V gene is TRBV7-8, the J gene TRBJ1-6, with D uncertain. Germline V gene lookup returns CDR1 SGHVS and CDR2 FQNEAQ. The V and J ends lost 5 bases and 8 bases respectively, with 13 bases between them. This CDR3 region has 14 residues. As DNA, the CDR3 is TGTGCCAGCAGCCACCGTAGATTGGATTCACCCCTCCACTTT. Residues: CASSHRRLDSPLHF.

The V call is TRBV7-2, the J call TRBJ1-1; D is possibly TRBD1 (6 bases). The V gene lost 6 bases and the J gene lost 1 base, with 12 bases spanning the gap. The CDR3 covers 14 residues. Germline V gene lookup returns CDR1 SGHTA and CDR2 FQGNSA. The CDR3 bases are TGTGCCAGCAGTGCAGGGGCGGCGAACACTGAAGCTTTCTTT. It specifies CASSAGAANTEAFF. The variable domain in full, completed from reference TRBV7-2 and TRBJ1-1, reads GAGVSQSPSNKVTEKGKDVELRCDPISGHTALYWYRQSLGQGLEFLIYFQGNSAPDKSGLPSDRFSAERTGGSVSTLTIQRTQQEDSAVYLCASSAGAANTEAFFGQGTRLTVV.

V usage is TRBV7-2 and J usage is TRBJ2-3; 9 nucleotides line up with TRBD2. With 5 bases clipped from V and 4 bases from J, the junction kept 13 bases outside the gene matches. This CDR3 has 17 residues. CDR1 SGHTA and CDR2 FQGNSA come from the germline V gene. CDR3 sequence (DNA): TGTGCCAGCAGCGAAGGGACTAGCTTCGGGTGGGCAGATACGCAGTATTTT. It yields the protein CASSEGTSFGWADTQYF. Full variable domain (rest looked up from reference TRBV7-2 and TRBJ2-3): GAGVSQSPSNKVTEKGKDVELRCDPISGHTALYWYRQSLGQGLEFLIYFQGNSAPDKSGLPSDRFSAERTGGSVSTLTIQRTQQEDSAVYLCASSEGTSFGWADTQYFGPGTRLTVL.

This chain links TRBV25-1 with TRBJ1-5, with 8 bases that match TRBD1. Germline assignment: CDR1 MGHDK and CDR2 SYGVNS. The CDR3 covers 14 residues. The ends lost 6 bases at V and 2 bases at J; junction bases unmatched: 3. CDR3 DNA: TGTGCCAGCAGCCCGACAGGGGGCAATCAGCCCCAGCATTTT. It is translated as CASSPTGGNQPQHF.

This clone was seen just once. The rearrangement uses TRBV18 and TRBJ1-6; TRBD1 matches 7 bases. The V and J ends lost 2 bases and 10 bases, in that order; junction bases with no gene match: 5. Germline CDR1 is KGHSH and CDR2 is LQKENI. This CDR3 has 14 residues. DNA for the CDR3: TGTGCCAGCTCACCAGGGCAGGGGGAATCACCCCTCCACTTT. Residues: CASSPGQGESPLHF.

This sequence joins TRBV7-3 and TRBJ2-1; a possible D gene is TRBD1 (5 bases). CDR1 is SGHTA and CDR2 is FQGTGA in the germline V gene. This CDR3 comprises 16 residues. The V end was cut by 2 bases, the J end by 5 bases, with 16 bases between. CDR3: CASSLGVGRANNEQFF. The CDR3 DNA reads as TGTGCCAGCAGCTTAGGGGTGGGCAGGGCCAACAATGAGCAGTTCTTC. Full variable domain (rest looked up from reference TRBV7-3 and TRBJ2-1): GAGVSQTPSNKVTEKGKYVELRCDPISGHTALYWYRQSLGQGPEFLIYFQGTGAADDSGLPNDRFFAVRPEGSVSTLKIQRTERGDSAVYLCASSLGVGRANNEQFFGPGTRLTVL.

The V and J genes are TRBV29-1 and TRBJ1-3, with 10 bases lining up with TRBD1. The CDR3 extends over 19 amino acids. J gave up 0 bases and V 6 bases, and 17 bases lay outside the gene matches. Germline CDR1 reads SQVTM; CDR2 reads ANQGSEA. CDR3 loop: CSVDGPGQGFPFSGNTIYF. CDR3 nucleotides: TGCAGCGTCGATGGACCGGGACAGGGGTTCCCGTTCTCTGGAAACACCATATATTTT.

V usage is TRBV12-3 or TRBV12-4 and J usage is TRBJ1-2, with 8 nucleotides matching TRBD1. The CDR3 has 13 residues. Germline trimming cut 6 bases from V and 8 bases from J; bases unmatched to any gene: 8. DNA for the CDR3: TGTGCCAGCAGCTCGGGACAGGCCGGCGGCTACACCTTC. Protein sequence: CASSSGQAGGYTF.

The chain is built from TRBV3-1 (or the pseudogene TRBV3-2) and TRBJ2-7; TRBD2 matches 9 bases. The V gene end was trimmed by 3 bases and the J gene end by 4 bases; junction bases not matched to a gene: 7. This CDR3 comprises 15 residues. Germline values: CDR1 LGHDT, CDR2 YNNKEL (reference sequence). The CDR3 protein is CASSQERGVRYEQYF. CDR3 DNA: TGTGCCAGCAGCCAGGAGCGGGGGGTGAGGTACGAGCAGTACTTC.

The chain carries TRBV2 and TRBJ1-1; a weak D match, TRBD1 (5 bases). Germline CDR1 is SNHLY and CDR2 is FYNNEI. With 9 bases removed from V and 0 bases from J, the gap between germline ends came to 11 bases. This CDR3 has 13 amino acids. The CDR3 spells CARAQEMNTEAFF. The DNA for the CDR3 is TGTGCCAGGGCACAGGAGATGAACACTGAAGCTTTCTTT.

V is TRBV9 and J is TRBJ2-3; possibly TRBD2 for D (6 bases). CDR1 SGDLS and CDR2 YYNGEE come from the germline V gene. The CDR3 runs 15 residues. V lost 4 bases to trimming and J lost 7 bases, with 19 bases between them. The CDR3 DNA follows: TGTGCCAGCAGCAGCCGGGACTTACCACAAAATACGCAGTATTTT. This gives the protein CASSSRDLPQNTQYF.

This clone was recorded only once. The chain links TRBV7-3 to TRBJ1-1, with 9 bases matching TRBD1. J was trimmed by 1 base and V by 5 bases; bases with no gene match: 8. This CDR3 region has 16 residues. Germline V gene lookup returns CDR1 SGHTA and CDR2 FQGTGA. The CDR3 nucleotides read TGTGCCAGCAGCCACCTCCGACAGGGGGGGAACACTGAAGCTTTCTTT. Protein: CASSHLRQGGNTEAFF.

The rearrangement links TRBV9 to TRBJ2-2; D may be TRBD2 (6 bases). The CDR3 length is 15 residues. Germline loops: CDR1 SGDLS, CDR2 YYNGEE. V lost 4 bases, J lost 4 bases, and 14 bases lay in between. Here the CDR3 reads CASSPGGLGTGELFF. In nucleotides, the CDR3 is TGTGCCAGCAGCCCCGGGGGTCTGGGCACCGGGGAGCTGTTTTTT.